The 3 T cell receptor beta chains presented below share a single source sample, sequenced in a study of blood T cells in healthy people across ages. The use of a sample-barcoded 5' primer and a J-beta primer mix characterized a second PCR of about 6 to 12 cycles. A single record per CDR3 protein comes from TCRdb applying MiXCR to the 5' RACE reads. The sample lists about 650,000 distinct CDR3 sequences; about 30% were seen once. Sequencing was done on a sample of blood. The source of these receptors is a woman at least 80 years old in good health.

Concerning this clonotype itself: A much larger clone sits a single nucleotide away, making a read error possible. The rearrangement joins TRBV3-1 to TRBJ2-7, with 8 bases aligning to TRBD1. This CDR3 is built from 14 residues. Germline V gives CDR1 LGHDT, CDR2 YNNKEL (reference sequence). V trimming: 4 bases; J trimming: 4 bases; junction bases outside the gene matches: 6. The CDR3 spells CASSRQGNGYEQYF. The CDR3 coding sequence is TGTGCCAGCAGCCGACAGGGGAACGGGTACGAGCAGTACTTC.

This clonotype occurred many times. This sequence joins TRBV9 and TRBJ2-3, with TRBD2 matching over 9 bases. V shed 4 bases and J 6 bases; nucleotides not matched to a gene: 9. CDR1 and CDR2 (germline): SGDLS, YYNGEE. The CDR3 runs to 15 residues. The CDR3 sequence is CASSPGSGGRDTQYF. CDR3 bases: TGTGCCAGCAGCCCCGGCAGCGGGGGGCGGGATACGCAGTATTTT.

In this sample, this clonotype turned up a few times. V is TRBV4-3 and J is TRBJ2-3; D not certain. V lost 0 bases to trimming and J lost 4 bases, with 11 bases between them. The CDR3 extends over 15 amino acids. Germline lookup yields CDR1 LGHNA and CDR2 YSLEER. The CDR3, as DNA: TGCGCCAGCAGCCAAGAAGTTAGCACCCCAGATACGCAGTATTTT. This translates into CASSQEVSTPDTQYF.